These T cell receptor beta chains were read from a single sample in a study of T cell repertoires in cytomegalovirus infection. From the reads, TCRdb called clonotypes with MiXCR, one entry per CDR3 protein. The data show 150,000 or so distinct CDR3 sequences, approximately 17% seen once. The sample was CD8+ T cells from PBMCs. The receptors stem from a human donor in good health (CMV status not recorded). Some clones in this sample may be carry-over from other donors' samples. The conserved cysteine and the conserved F or W are not part of the CDR3 here. Each record gives: CDR3 protein, V gene, J gene.

CDR3: ASAPSSYNEQF; V: TRBV12-3/TRBV12-4; J: TRBJ2-1
CDR3: ASSGQGLF; V: TRBV9; J: TRBJ1-1
CDR3: ASSFSSGRAHEQY; V: TRBV7-3; J: TRBJ2-7
CDR3: SVVQTGELF; V: TRBV29-1; J: TRBJ2-2
CDR3: ASSLFPTGGPYEQY; V: TRBV11-2; J: TRBJ2-7
CDR3: ASSPPRRSGTEAF; V: TRBV27; J: TRBJ1-1
CDR3: ASSYDHSGTISTDTQY; V: TRBV7-8; J: TRBJ2-3
CDR3: SASLLYREDIISNQPQH; V: TRBV20-1; J: TRBJ1-5
CDR3: ASSLGGSLNTEAF; V: TRBV27; J: TRBJ1-1
CDR3: SARAGERYGYT; V: TRBV20-1; J: TRBJ1-2
CDR3: ASSLGQSPTNEKLF; V: TRBV11-3; J: TRBJ1-4
CDR3: ASSSMNTEAF; V: TRBV7-2; J: TRBJ1-1
CDR3: ASWTVDPQDYGYT; V: TRBV2; J: TRBJ1-2
CDR3: ASRTSGRRETQY; V: TRBV7-2; J: TRBJ2-5
CDR3: ASSLRAGSSNEQF; V: TRBV7-2; J: TRBJ2-1
CDR3: ASSLFPGPKSSYEQY; V: TRBV7-9; J: TRBJ2-7
CDR3: SASGPTEAF; V: TRBV20-1; J: TRBJ1-1
CDR3: ASSSPRAGTSPTLSSYEQY; V: TRBV7-6; J: TRBJ2-7
CDR3: ASSLHSPSYEQY; V: TRBV7-2; J: TRBJ2-7
CDR3: ASSFTQTNTGELF; V: TRBV7-9; J: TRBJ2-2
CDR3: ASSFLNQPQH; V: TRBV7-6; J: TRBJ1-5